This T cell receptor beta chain comes out of a study of cytomegalovirus exposure and HLA in healthy donors (TCRdb year 2017). Regarding the study in general: According to an earlier analysis of around 600 of the donors, some 170 million T cells yielded 100 million or so unique TCR beta sequences and about 300 Gb of sequence data. Four to six DR-DQ haplotypes were handled as single units for association and clustering, since linkage in the cohort was strong. Typing coverage varied by locus: roughly 629-630 donors for A, B, C, DRB1 and DQB1; roughly 560 for DQA1; about 590 for DPA1; roughly 470 for DPB1. Along with the approximately 700-subject first cohort, a separate validation cohort of about 110 different subjects was used. All discovery cohort repertoires had been generated on a single sequencing platform. The T cell repertoires of some 700 subjects were profiled by immunosequencing and related to cytomegalovirus serostatus. The study was designed to test whether signatures of past pathogen exposure could be identified by cataloging public T cell receptors. Among some 400 genotyped donors of the cohort, an average of approximately 230,000 unique TCR beta nucleotide sequences were sequenced per donor, 15% to 20% of them non-productive. An early release covering roughly 580 HLA-typed donors comprised approximately 290 gigabases of sequencing data and 85 million or so unique TCR sequences. Class I and class II HLA loci were covered by the typing at four-digit resolution. In a later genetic analysis, genome-wide SNP genotypes for about 60% of the 666 donors were used, and that subset was treated as a discovery cohort. Donor age, sex, ethnicity and CMV serostatus were compiled alongside the repertoire data. Rather than drawing on any new phenotypic data, the later analysis identified candidate immune exposures from TCR beta sequences and the way those sequences occurred across donors. High-throughput TCR immunosequencing, statistical association of individual TCRs with disease status, and machine learning were combined to predict cytomegalovirus infection status. A later analysis re-analyzed previously published TCR beta repertoires from roughly 600 donors and added high-resolution HLA genotyping to study TCR occurrence patterns. An earlier analysis of nearly 600 of the donors applied high-throughput TCR beta sequencing to assess whether each TCR beta V gene segment acted as functional or pseudogenic. The genetic ancestry cluster associated with self-reported Caucasian donors included 81% of the roughly 400 genotyped donors.

Paper-wide results and their limitations: In a later analysis, several top co-occurrence clusters were reported to appear linked to parvovirus B19, influenza, CMV and Epstein-Barr virus. In a later genetic analysis, fewer N-insertions in productive TCRs were reported among donors in an Asian-associated ancestry cluster than the roughly 710-donor mean. A cluster of highly shared sequence variants was judged likely to be a technical artifact of the sequencing pipeline. At a false discovery rate of 0.05, a later analysis linked under 20,000 TCR beta sequences to specific HLA alleles. Presence/absence analyses assumed roughly uniform sequencing depth across donors, an assumption that may not hold. A later analysis found that most CMV-associated TCR beta chains appeared HLA-restricted, with HLA associations seemingly driven largely by CMV exposure. A further reported finding was that TCR beta sequences accurately predicted the HLA-A and HLA-B alleles for most subjects in the first cohort. Some IMGT-functional V segments, including TRBV6-2 and TRBV6-3, could not be distinguished by the 87-base-pair reads and were therefore excluded. A few of the identified cytomegalovirus-associated TCR beta chains were confirmed in vitro to be specific for cytomegalovirus antigens. An earlier analysis of approximately 530 of the donors showed that most TCR beta V segments appeared in productive rearrangements either about 87% or about 30% of the time, which broadly matched IMGT annotations. In a later analysis, TCR association rates were found to vary across HLA loci, with the most associated TCRs seen for DRB1 alleles and the fewest for HLA-C alleles. Because counts were too low, roughly 18 rarely observed V segments, including chromosome 9 orphons, were left out of the earlier analysis of several hundred of the donors. According to the authors, the approach could potentially be generalized to other disease states and immunological phenotypes. When HLA alleles, especially DR and DQ, strongly co-occurred, attributing TCR associations to individual alleles was difficult. Because some donors lacked HLA typing at each locus, the association tests relied only on the typed subset. Compared with equally common non-associated chains, HLA-associated TCR beta chains in a later analysis were more clonally expanded and had lower generation probabilities. Most TCR sequences were seen in very few donors, while some public TCRs were found in many individuals. Linkage disequilibrium might explain the correlated functional status among segregating V segments, but an unknown experimental factor could not be excluded. The cohort was sequenced for TCR beta chains only, and without alpha or paired-chain data the features that could be detected were limited. The study listed 150 to 200 TCR beta chains as associated with cytomegalovirus. The classifier was reported to diagnose cytomegalovirus status with high specificity and sensitivity in both the original cohort and the validation cohort. V-gene and J-gene trimming of TCR beta chains was associated with a missense DCLRE1C variant in a later genetic analysis, and the association was replicated in an independent cohort. Immune exposure information for the cohort was limited to CMV serostatus.

CDR1 and CDR2 are drawn from the germline V gene (reference sequence): GTSNPN, SVGIG. Compared with germline, V lacks 3 bases and J lacks 6 bases; bases without a gene match: 8. The CDR3 sequence holds 15 residues, the cysteine and phenylalanine included. The retained sequence is limited to the CDR3, 45 bases, with the frame set at the first base. About this clone: Its recognized antigen is unknown. Base-call qualities are not available, and no considerably larger clone is one nucleotide away.

The cohort was made up of about 610 healthy bone marrow donors. At the time of sampling, every cohort member was nominally healthy, though immune exposures that went unrecorded were likely present. The donor tested CMV seronegative and was one of the 352 seronegative cohort members. Each donor provided a peripheral blood sample, and peripheral blood mononuclear cells were used for TCR beta sequencing. Genomic DNA was extracted from the blood cell samples with the Qiagen DNeasy Blood Extraction Kit. The library was prepared using the immunoSEQ multiplex PCR assay. For the multiplex PCR, a mixture combining 60 forward primers for TCR Vbeta segments and 13 reverse primers for TCR Jbeta segments was used. The CDR3 region of rearranged TCR beta genes was amplified from genomic DNA by a multiplex PCR assay. Amplified TCR beta libraries were sequenced as 87-base-pair reads on the Illumina HiSeq System. Processing in the source paper ran as follows. A later analysis tallied 75 million to 95 million unique TCR beta chains across the 600 to 700 repertoires, and around 9.9 million of those chains were shared by two or more donors. To remove PCR and sequencing errors, raw reads were error-corrected and collapsed into unique sequences using a nearest-neighbor algorithm that merged closely related sequences. Alignment of CDR3 sequences to IMGT reference sequences was used to assign V, D and J gene segments. For a sequence to be retained, a match of at least six nucleotides to both a V gene segment and a J gene segment was required. Rearrangements were called productive when the CDR3 lacked stop codons and stayed in frame with V and J; all others were non-productive. CDR3 was defined according to IMGT convention as the region running from the second conserved V-encoded cysteine to the conserved J-encoded phenylalanine. Sequences without an unambiguous match to a single V gene segment were excluded from the earlier analysis of a few hundred of the donors. In an earlier analysis of a few hundred of the donors, V segments were called functional above 56.7% productive rearrangements and were called segregating when the between-donor standard deviation exceeded 5%. A statistical classification framework was developed to diagnose cytomegalovirus status using the catalog of TCR beta chain sequences. In a later analysis, TCR nucleotide sequences were compared against IMGT/GENE-DB human TR gene sequences so that V and J genes could be assigned. Using the TCRdist pipeline, a later analysis assigned CDR3 sequences along with most-parsimonious VDJ recombination scenarios. In a later analysis, each TCR beta chain was defined by its CDR3 amino acid sequence together with its V-gene family, and reads without a unique V-gene family were excluded. As a way to deal with suspected cross-contamination and a sequencing artifact, a later analysis dropped hundreds of nucleotide sequences that were highly shared and had low generation probability. A later analysis calculated a clonal expansion index for each public chain from normalized within-repertoire ranks of inferred template counts. A later analysis computed generation probabilities with a VDJ recombination model fitted to out-of-frame rearrangements, and checked the results against IGoR. In a later analysis, hypergeometric tests were used to score TCR-TCR, TCR-HLA and TCR-CMV co-occurrence, with a repertoire-size bias correction applied to TCR pairs. False discovery rates were estimated in a later analysis by permuting HLA or CMV assignments 20 times. In a later analysis, co-occurring TCRs were grouped using DBSCAN, and TCRdist sequence similarity was added for clustering within HLA-allele-positive subsets. Repertoires with fewer than 30,000 or more than 120,000 public chains, plus five repertoires with anomalous nucleotide sharing, were excluded from co-occurrence clustering. The table comes from immuneACCESS by way of TCRdb, which keeps in-frame sequences with V and J called. Part of the clones is missing from these tables; in studies checked, under half for an unresolved V gene and the rest for unknown reasons. The V and J calls and the clone size are those of that table, but D and trimming were determined from the DNA. This sample has 180,000 or so clones in its table, and 75% to 85% of those were observed once. Jointly, the top ten make up about 1.5% of the sample.

The sequence was collected from a man aged 18 to 29 in good health and CMV-seronegative. Recombination joined TRBV30 with TRBJ2-2; TRBD1 agrees with 9 junctional bases. Sequenced input: PBMCs. The bases read TGTGCCTGGAGCTACCGGGACAGGGTCGCCGGGGAGCTGTTTTTT. It codes for CAWSYRDRVAGELFF.